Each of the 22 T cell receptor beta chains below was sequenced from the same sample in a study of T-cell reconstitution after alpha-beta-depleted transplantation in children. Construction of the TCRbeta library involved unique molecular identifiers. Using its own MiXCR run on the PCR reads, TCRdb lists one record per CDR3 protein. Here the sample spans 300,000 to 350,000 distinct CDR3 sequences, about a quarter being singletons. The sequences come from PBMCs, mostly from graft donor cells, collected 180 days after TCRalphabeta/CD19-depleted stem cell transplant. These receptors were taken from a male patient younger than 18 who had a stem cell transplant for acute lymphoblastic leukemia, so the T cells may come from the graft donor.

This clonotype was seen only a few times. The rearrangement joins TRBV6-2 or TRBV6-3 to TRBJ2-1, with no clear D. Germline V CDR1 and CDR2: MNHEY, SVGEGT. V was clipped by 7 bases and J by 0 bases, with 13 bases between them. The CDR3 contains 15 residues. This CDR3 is CASNQPPSSYNEQFF. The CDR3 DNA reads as TGTGCCAGCAACCAGCCGCCGAGCTCCTACAATGAGCAGTTCTTC.

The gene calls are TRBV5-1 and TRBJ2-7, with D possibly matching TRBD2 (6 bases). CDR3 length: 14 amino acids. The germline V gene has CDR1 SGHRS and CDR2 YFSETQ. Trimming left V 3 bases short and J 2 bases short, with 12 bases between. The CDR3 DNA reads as TGCGCCAGCAGCTATATCCCGGGGGCCTACGAGCAGTACTTC. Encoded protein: CASSYIPGAYEQYF. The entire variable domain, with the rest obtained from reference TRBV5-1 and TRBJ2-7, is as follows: KAGVTQTPRYLIKTRGQQVTLSCSPISGHRSVSWYQQTPGQGLQFLFEYFSETQRNKGNFPGRFSGRQFSNSRSEMNVSTLELGDSALYLCASSYIPGAYEQYFGPGTRLTVT.

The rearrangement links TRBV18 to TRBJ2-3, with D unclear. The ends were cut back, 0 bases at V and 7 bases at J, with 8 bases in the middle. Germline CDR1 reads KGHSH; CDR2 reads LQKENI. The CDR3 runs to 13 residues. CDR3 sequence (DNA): TGTGCCAGCTCACCACCTCCTGTTCATACGCAGTATTTT. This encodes CASSPPPVHTQYF.

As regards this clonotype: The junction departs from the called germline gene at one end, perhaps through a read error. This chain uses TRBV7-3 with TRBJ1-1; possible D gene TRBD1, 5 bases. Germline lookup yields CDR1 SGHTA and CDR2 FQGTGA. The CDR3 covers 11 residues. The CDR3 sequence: CASSLGKTAIF. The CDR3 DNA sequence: TGTGCCAGCAGCTTGGGCAAGACAGCTATCTTT.

CDR3 nucleotides: TGTGCTAGTGGTTTGGTACGGTCTACAGGGATGGGGTTGACCGGGGAGCTGTTTTTT. Translated, it gives CASGLVRSTGMGLTGELFF. The chain carries TRBV12-5 and TRBJ2-2, with TRBD1 as a possible D gene (6 bases). Trimming took 0 bases from V and 5 from J, leaving 22 bases between them. This CDR3 contains 19 residues. Germline loops: CDR1 LGHNT, CDR2 FRNRAP.

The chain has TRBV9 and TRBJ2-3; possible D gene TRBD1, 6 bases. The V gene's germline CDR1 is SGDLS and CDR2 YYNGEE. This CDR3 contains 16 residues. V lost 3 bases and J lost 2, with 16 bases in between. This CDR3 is CASSARTTGYTDTQYF. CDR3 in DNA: TGTGCCAGCAGCGCTCGTACAACAGGGTACACAGATACGCAGTATTTT.

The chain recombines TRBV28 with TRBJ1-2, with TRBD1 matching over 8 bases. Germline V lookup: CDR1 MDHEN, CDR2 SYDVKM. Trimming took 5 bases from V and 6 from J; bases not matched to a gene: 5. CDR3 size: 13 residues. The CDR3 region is CASSPDRVNGYTF. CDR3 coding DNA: TGTGCCAGCAGTCCGGACAGGGTAAATGGCTACACCTTC.

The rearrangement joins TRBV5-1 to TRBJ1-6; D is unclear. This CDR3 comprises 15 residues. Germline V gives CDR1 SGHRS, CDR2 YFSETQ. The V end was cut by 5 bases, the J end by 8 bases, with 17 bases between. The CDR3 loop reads CASRNRGIRDSPLHF. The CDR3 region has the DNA TGCGCCAGCAGGAATCGAGGGATCCGCGATTCACCCCTCCACTTT.

Here the CDR3 DNA reads TGTGCCAGCAGCTATCTACAGGGGACCTATGGCTACACCTTC. This sequence encodes CASSYLQGTYGYTF. The chain couples TRBV3-1 to TRBJ1-2, with 7 bases identical to TRBD1. The V segment lost 5 bases and the J segment 4 bases; nucleotides outside the gene matches: 7. This CDR3 is built from 14 residues. Germline CDR1 reads LGHDT; CDR2 reads YNNKEL (reference sequence).

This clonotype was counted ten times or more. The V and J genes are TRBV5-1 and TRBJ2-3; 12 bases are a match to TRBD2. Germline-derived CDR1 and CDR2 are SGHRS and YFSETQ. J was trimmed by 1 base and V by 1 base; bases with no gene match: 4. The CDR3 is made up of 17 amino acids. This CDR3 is CASSLRTSGVRTDTQYF. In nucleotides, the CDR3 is TGCGCCAGCAGCTTGCGGACTAGCGGGGTACGCACAGATACGCAGTATTTT.

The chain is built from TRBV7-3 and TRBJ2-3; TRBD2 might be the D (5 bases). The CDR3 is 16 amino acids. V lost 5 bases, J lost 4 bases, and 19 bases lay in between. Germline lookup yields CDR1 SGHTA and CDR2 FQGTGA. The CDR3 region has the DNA TGTGCCAGCAGCATACTAGGGCCCCCGGCGGCAGATACGCAGTATTTT. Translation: CASSILGPPAADTQYF.

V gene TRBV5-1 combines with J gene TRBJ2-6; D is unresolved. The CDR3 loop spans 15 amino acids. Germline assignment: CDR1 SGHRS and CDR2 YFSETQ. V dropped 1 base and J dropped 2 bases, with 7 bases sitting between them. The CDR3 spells CASSLRDPGANVLTF. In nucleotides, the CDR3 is TGCGCCAGCAGCTTGCGAGACCCTGGGGCCAACGTCCTGACTTTC.

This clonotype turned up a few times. The CDR3: CASRTSGAPYEQYF. CDR3 nucleotides: TGTGCCAGCAGGACTAGCGGAGCTCCCTACGAGCAGTACTTC. The chain employs TRBV6-1 and TRBJ2-7; 9 bases fit TRBD2. V gave up 6 bases and J gave up 2 bases; unmatched junction bases: 5. The germline V gene has CDR1 MNHNS and CDR2 SASEGT. This CDR3 is built from 14 residues.

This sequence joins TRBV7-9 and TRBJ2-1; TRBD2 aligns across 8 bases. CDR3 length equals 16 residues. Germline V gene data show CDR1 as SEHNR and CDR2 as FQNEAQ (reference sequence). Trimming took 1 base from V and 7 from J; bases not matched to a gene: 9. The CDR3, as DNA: TGTGCCAGCAGCTTAGAGGTAGCGGGAAAAGGGAATGAGCAGTTCTTC. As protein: CASSLEVAGKGNEQFF.

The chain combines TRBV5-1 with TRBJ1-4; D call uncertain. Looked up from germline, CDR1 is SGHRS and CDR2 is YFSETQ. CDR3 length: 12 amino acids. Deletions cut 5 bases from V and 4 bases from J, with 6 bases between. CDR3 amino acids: CASRVFNEKLFF. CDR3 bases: TGCGCCAGCAGGGTGTTTAATGAAAAACTGTTTTTT.

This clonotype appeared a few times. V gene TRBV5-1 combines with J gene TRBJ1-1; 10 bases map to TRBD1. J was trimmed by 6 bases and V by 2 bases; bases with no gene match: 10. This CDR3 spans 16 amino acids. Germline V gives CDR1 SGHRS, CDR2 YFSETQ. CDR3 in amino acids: CASSFRQGAYDAEAFF. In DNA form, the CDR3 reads TGCGCCAGCAGCTTTCGACAGGGGGCGTATGACGCTGAAGCTTTCTTT.

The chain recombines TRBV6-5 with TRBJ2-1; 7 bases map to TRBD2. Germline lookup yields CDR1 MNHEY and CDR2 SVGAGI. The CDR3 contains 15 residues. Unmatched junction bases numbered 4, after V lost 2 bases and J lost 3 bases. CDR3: CASSYGRERYNEQFF. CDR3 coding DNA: TGTGCCAGCAGTTACGGGCGGGAGCGCTACAATGAGCAGTTCTTC.

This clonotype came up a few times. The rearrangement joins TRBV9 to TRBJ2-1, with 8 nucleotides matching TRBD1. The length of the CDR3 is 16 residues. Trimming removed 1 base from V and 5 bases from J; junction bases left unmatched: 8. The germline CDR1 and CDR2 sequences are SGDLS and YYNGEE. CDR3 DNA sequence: TGTGCCAGCAGCGTATGGCGGCAGGGGGCCAACAATGAGCAGTTCTTC. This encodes CASSVWRQGANNEQFF.

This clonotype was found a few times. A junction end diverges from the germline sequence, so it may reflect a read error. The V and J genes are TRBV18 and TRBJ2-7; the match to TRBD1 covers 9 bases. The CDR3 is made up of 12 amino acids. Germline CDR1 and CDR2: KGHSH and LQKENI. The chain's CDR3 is CASSQDRGLWFF. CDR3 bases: TGTGCCAGCTCACAGGACAGGGGCCTTTGGTTCTTC. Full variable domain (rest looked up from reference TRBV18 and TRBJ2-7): NAGVMQNPRHLVRRRGQEARLRCSPMKGHSHVYWYRQLPEEGLKFMVYLQKENIIDESGMPKERFSAEFPKEGPSILRIQQVVRGDSAAYFCASSQDRGLWFFGPGTRLTVT.

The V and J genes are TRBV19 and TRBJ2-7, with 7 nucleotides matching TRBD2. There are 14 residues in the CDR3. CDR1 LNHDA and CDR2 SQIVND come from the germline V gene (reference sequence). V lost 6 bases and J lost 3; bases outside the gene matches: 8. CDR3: CASRPGGGIYEQYF. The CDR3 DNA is TGTGCCAGTAGACCCGGGGGAGGGATCTACGAGCAGTACTTC.

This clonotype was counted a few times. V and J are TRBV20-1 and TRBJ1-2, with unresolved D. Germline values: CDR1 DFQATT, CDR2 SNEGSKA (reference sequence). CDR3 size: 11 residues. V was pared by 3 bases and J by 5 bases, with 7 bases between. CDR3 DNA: TGCAGTGCTAGTAGAGGGTATGGCTACACCTTC. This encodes CSASRGYGYTF.

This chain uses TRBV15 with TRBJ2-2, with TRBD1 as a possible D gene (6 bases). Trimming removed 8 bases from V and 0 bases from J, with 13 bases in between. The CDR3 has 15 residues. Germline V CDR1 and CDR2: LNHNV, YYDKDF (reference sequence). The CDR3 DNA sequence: TGTGCCACCGGAATGCGACAGGCGAACACCGGGGAGCTGTTTTTT. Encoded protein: CATGMRQANTGELFF.